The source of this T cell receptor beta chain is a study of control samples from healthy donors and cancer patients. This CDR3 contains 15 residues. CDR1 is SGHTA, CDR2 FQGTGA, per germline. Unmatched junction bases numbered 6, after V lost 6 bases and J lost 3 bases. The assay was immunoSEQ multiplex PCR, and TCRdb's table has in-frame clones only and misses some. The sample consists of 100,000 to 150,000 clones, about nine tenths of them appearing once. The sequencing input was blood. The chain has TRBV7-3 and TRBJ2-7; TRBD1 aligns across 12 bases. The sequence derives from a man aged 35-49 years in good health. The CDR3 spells CASSPGTGGLYEQYF. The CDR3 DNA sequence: TGTGCCAGCAGTCCCGGGACAGGGGGCCTCTACGAGCAGTACTTC.